The T cell receptor (beta chain) described here comes from a study of T cell changes during pregnancy in multiple sclerosis (dated by TCRdb to the late 2010s). With regard to the full study: The study examined how the T cell repertoire changed over the course of pregnancy in women with multiple sclerosis.

Points on this clone: Which antigen it targets is not known. No base qualities exist here, and no much larger clone lies one base off it.

The method was the immunoSEQ multiplex PCR assay. TCRdb retrieved this table from immuneACCESS and kept in-frame rearrangements only. Not all clones are present; in checked studies, unresolved V genes account for under half, and no reason is known for the remainder. The sample table contains 70,000 or so clones; only one count was recorded for about 90% of them. The ten largest clones represent less than 0.45% of the sample. The sequencing used CD4+ T cells from peripheral blood mononuclear cells, collected before pregnancy. The receptor was isolated from a female donor with multiple sclerosis, enrolled in a pregnancy study.

The CDR3: CATAGGGTGQTGELFF. The DNA reads as follows: TGTGCCACCGCCGGAGGCGGGACAGGCCAAACCGGGGAGCTGTTTTTT. The sequence links TRBV19 to TRBJ2-2, with 8 junctional bases fitting TRBD1. The germline V gene encodes CDR1 LNHDA and CDR2 SQIVND (reference sequence). The CDR3 sequence holds 16 residues, the cysteine and phenylalanine included. This entry keeps only the CDR3 DNA: 48 bases, framed from base 1. V and J are trimmed by 10 bases and 5 bases, and the gene matches miss 15 bases of the junction.